One T cell receptor (beta chain) is described in this entry. No cognate antigen has been identified for it. No qualities accompany the bases; no much larger clone lies one base away. Per the germline V gene (reference sequence), SEHNR is the CDR1 and FQNEAQ is the CDR2. The CDR3 has 13 amino acids, counting the end cysteine and phenylalanine. Only CDR3 DNA remains: 39 bases, in frame from the first base. At the junction V is shortened by 5 bases and J by 11 bases; bases outside the gene matches: 9. This sample stems from a study of cytomegalovirus exposure and HLA in healthy donors (TCRdb year 2017). In the study overall: According to a later analysis, one platform produced both the roughly 120 validation repertoires and the 550 to 800 repertoires of the first cohort. The study aimed to test whether cataloging public T cell receptors could reveal signatures of past pathogen exposure. In addition to the first cohort of approximately 670 subjects, a separate validation cohort of 120 different subjects was used. To predict cytomegalovirus infection status, the study brought together high-throughput TCR immunosequencing, statistical association of individual TCRs with disease status, and machine learning.

Donors formed part of the validation cohort, which comprised approximately 130 subjects and was distinct from the first cohort of several hundred subjects. The library was made by the immunoSEQ multiplex PCR assay. The published analysis was carried out like this. A statistical classification framework was developed to diagnose cytomegalovirus status using the catalog of TCR beta chain sequences. TCRdb re-hosts the immuneACCESS table, in-frame sequences only. Its copies lack some clones; in the studies checked, an unresolved V gene accounts for under half of them, and the cause for the rest is not known. V and J calls and clone size are given by that table; D and trimming were obtained from the DNA. This sample comprises 100,000 to 150,000 clones, around 90% of them detected only once. About 2% of the sample rests with the top ten. Results the study describes overall, beyond this receptor: It was suggested by the authors that the approach could potentially be generalized to other disease states and immunological phenotypes. In vitro tests confirmed that a few of the cytomegalovirus-associated TCR beta chains recognize cytomegalovirus antigens. Across donors, most TCR sequences were observed very rarely, whereas some public TCRs were present in many individuals. A later analysis lacked HLA typing for the validation cohort, so it scored co-occurrence in that cohort across all 110 or so repertoires. The classifier was reported to diagnose cytomegalovirus status with high specificity and sensitivity in both the original cohort and the validation cohort. A later analysis found that TCRs clustered in the first cohort also tended to co-occur in the 120 or so validation repertoires, with approximately 95% of cluster scores above 0. The study listed 164 TCR beta chains as associated with cytomegalovirus.

Recombination linked TRBV7-9 to TRBJ1-1, with 9 bases aligning to TRBD1. The clonotype comes from a woman younger than 35 in good health and CMV-seronegative. Sequencing input: PBMCs. The CDR3: CASSRGQGVGAFF. The DNA sequence follows: TGTGCCAGCAGCCGGGGACAGGGTGTCGGGGCTTTCTTT.